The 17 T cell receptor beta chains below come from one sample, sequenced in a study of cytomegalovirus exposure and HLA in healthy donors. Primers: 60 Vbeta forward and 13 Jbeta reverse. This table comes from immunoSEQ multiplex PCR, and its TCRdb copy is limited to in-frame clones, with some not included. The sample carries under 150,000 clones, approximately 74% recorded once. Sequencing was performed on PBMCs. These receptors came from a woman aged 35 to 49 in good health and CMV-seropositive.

The CDR3 DNA reads TGTGCCAGCTCACCACCTTCCGGAGGACAGGGTGCAGGAAACACCATATATTTT. This sequence encodes CASSPPSGGQGAGNTIYF. This rearrangement joins TRBV18 to TRBJ1-3, with TRBD1 matching over 8 bases. V was clipped by 0 bases and J by 4 bases; unmatched bases: 11. This CDR3 is built from 18 residues. Germline CDR1 and CDR2: KGHSH and LQKENI.

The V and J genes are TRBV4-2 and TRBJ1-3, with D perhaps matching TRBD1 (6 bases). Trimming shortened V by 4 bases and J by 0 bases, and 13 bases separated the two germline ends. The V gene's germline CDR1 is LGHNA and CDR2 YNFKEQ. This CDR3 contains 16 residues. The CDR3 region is CASSLKTGSSGNTIYF. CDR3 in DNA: TGTGCCAGCAGCCTAAAAACAGGGAGCTCTGGAAACACCATATATTTT.

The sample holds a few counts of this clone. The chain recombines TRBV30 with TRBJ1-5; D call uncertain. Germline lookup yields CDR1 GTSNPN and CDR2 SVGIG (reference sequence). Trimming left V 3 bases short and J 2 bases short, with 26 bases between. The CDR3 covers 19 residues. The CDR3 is CAWSSASQSGWRGNQPQHF. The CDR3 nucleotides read TGTGCCTGGAGCTCGGCTTCGCAATCGGGATGGCGGGGCAATCAGCCCCAGCATTTT.

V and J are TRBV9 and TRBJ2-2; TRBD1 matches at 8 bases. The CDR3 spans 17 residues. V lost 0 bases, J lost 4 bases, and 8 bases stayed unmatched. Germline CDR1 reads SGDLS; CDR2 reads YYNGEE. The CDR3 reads CASSVGQGAMGTGELFF. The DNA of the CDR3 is TGTGCCAGCAGCGTAGGGCAGGGGGCAATGGGCACCGGGGAGCTGTTTTTT.

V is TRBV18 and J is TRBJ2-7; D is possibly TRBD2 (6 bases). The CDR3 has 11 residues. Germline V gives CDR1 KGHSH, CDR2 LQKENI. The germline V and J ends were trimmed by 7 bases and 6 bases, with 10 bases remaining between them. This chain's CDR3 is CASFAGSEQYF. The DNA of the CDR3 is TGTGCCAGCTTCGCGGGGTCCGAGCAGTACTTC.

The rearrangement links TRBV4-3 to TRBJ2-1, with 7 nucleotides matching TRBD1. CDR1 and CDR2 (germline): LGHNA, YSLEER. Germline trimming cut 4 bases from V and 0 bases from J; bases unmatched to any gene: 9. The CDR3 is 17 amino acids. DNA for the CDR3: TGCGCCAGCAGCCCCCGCTTACAGGGGACCTCCTACAATGAGCAGTTCTTC. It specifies CASSPRLQGTSYNEQFF.

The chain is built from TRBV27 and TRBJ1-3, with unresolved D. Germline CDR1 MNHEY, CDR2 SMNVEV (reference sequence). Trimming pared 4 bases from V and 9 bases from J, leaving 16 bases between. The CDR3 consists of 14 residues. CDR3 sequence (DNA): TGTGCCAGCAGTTCCCCCTCGATGGGGAGCACCATATATTTT. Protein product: CASSSPSMGSTIYF.

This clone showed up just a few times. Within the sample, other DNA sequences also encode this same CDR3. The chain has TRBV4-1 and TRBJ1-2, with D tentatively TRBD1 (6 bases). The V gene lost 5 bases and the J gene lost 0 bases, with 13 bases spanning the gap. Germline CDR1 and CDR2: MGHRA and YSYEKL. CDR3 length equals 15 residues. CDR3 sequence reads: CASSSPDRANYGYTF. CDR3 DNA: TGCGCCAGCAGCTCCCCGGACAGAGCTAACTATGGCTACACCTTC.

CDR3 bases: TGCGCCAGCAGCCTCACTGTCCAGGGATTGGGTAATTCACCCCTCCACTTT. Amino acid sequence: CASSLTVQGLGNSPLHF. The rearrangement links TRBV5-1 to TRBJ1-6; D perhaps matches TRBD1 (5 bases). This CDR3 has 17 amino acids. V was pared by 4 bases and J by 6 bases, with 20 bases between. The germline V gene has CDR1 SGHRS and CDR2 YFSETQ. Variable domain in full (rest from reference TRBV5-1 and TRBJ1-6): KAGVTQTPRYLIKTRGQQVTLSCSPISGHRSVSWYQQTPGQGLQFLFEYFSETQRNKGNFPGRFSGRQFSNSRSEMNVSTLELGDSALYLCASSLTVQGLGNSPLHFGNGTRLTVT.

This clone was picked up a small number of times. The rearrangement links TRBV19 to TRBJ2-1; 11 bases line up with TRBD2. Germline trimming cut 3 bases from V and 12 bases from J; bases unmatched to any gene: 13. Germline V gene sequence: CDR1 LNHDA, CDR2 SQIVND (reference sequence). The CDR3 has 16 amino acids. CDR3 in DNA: TGTGCCAGTAGTATTATCTTTCCGGAGCTAGCGGGAGGGCAGTTCTTC. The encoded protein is CASSIIFPELAGGQFF.

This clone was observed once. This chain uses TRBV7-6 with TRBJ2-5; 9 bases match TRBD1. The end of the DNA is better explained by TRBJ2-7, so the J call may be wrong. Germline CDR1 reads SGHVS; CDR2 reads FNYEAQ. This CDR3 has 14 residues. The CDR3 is CASSFGTGTYEQYF. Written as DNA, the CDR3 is TGTGCCAGCAGCTTCGGGACAGGGACCTACGAGCAGTACTTC.

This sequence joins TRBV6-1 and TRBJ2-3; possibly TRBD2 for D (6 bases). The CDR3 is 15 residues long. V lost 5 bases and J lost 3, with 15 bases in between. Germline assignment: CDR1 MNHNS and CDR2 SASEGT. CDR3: CASSTRGLDTDTQYF. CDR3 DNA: TGTGCCAGCAGTACCCGGGGACTGGATACAGATACGCAGTATTTT.

CDR3 protein: CASSPSGGADTQYF. DNA for the CDR3: TGTGCCAGCTCACCCAGCGGGGGGGCGGATACGCAGTATTTT. The genes are TRBV18 and TRBJ2-3; 10 nucleotides line up with TRBD2. The CDR3 is 14 amino acids. The trim removed 3 bases at V and 6 bases at J, leaving 3 bases unmatched. Germline values: CDR1 KGHSH, CDR2 LQKENI.

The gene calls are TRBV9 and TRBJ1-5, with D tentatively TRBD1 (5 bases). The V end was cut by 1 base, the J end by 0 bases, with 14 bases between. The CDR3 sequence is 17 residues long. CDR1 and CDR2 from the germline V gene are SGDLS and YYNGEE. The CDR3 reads CASSVKAGDYSNQPQHF. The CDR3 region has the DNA TGTGCCAGCAGCGTAAAGGCGGGGGATTATAGCAATCAGCCCCAGCATTTT.

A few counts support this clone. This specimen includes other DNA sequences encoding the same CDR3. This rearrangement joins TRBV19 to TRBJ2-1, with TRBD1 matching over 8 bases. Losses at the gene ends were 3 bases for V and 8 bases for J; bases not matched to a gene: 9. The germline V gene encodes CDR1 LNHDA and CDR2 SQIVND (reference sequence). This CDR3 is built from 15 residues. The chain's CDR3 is CASSIQAGGRYEQFF. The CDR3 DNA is TGTGCCAGTAGTATTCAGGCAGGGGGCCGATATGAGCAGTTCTTC.

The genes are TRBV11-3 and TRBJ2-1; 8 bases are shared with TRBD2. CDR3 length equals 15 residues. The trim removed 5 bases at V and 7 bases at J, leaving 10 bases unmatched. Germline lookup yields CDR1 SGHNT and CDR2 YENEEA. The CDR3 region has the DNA TGTGCCAGCAGCCACGAACCGGGAGGGAGAAATGAGCAGTTCTTC. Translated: CASSHEPGGRNEQFF. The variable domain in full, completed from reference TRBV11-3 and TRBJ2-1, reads EAGVVQSPRYKIIEKKQPVAFWCNPISGHNTLYWYLQNLGQGPELLIRYENEEAVDDSQLPKDRFSAERLKGVDSTLKIQPAELGDSAVYLCASSHEPGGRNEQFFGPGTRLTVL.

The CDR3 spells CASQTDPEDEQFF. In DNA form, the CDR3 reads TGTGCCAGCCAAACCGACCCGGAGGATGAGCAGTTCTTC. The chain employs TRBV2 and TRBJ2-1; TRBD2 might be the D (5 bases). The CDR3 spans 13 residues. Germline loops: CDR1 SNHLY, CDR2 FYNNEI. V lost 8 bases and J 8 bases, leaving 16 bases between the germline ends.